Listed below are T cell receptor beta chains from one sample, sequenced in a study of blood T cell repertoires in COVID-19. Method: immunoSEQ multiplex PCR; TCRdb's copy keeps in-frame clones and lacks some. The sample contains some 150,000 clones, approximately 84% of which appear only once. Sequencing was done on a sample of peripheral blood. The receptors derive from a human donor in a cohort sampled during active COVID-19. Each CDR3 is given with its conserved first and last residue. A D gene is named only where the DNA matches it firmly. Only some rows state a clone size, as once, few, many or a class for expanded clones.

j_call d_call clone_size v_call cdr3_nt cdr3_aa
TRBJ2-3 TRBD2 . TRBV30 TGTGCCTGGAGTTCCGGTGGGGGACTAGCGGGGTATACAGATACGCAGTATTTT CAWSSGGGLAGYTDTQYF
TRBJ2-1 . . TRBV20-1 TGCAGTGCCCAGGGGAATGAGCAGTTCTTC CSAQGNEQFF
TRBJ1-1 . few TRBV4-1 TGCGCCAGCAGCCAAAGCCTCATCAGGGGCCCTAACACTGAAGCTTTCTTT CASSQSLIRGPNTEAFF
TRBJ1-2 TRBD1 . TRBV15 TGTGCCACCAGCAGAGCAGGACAGGGGGCGGATGGCTACACCTTC CATSRAGQGADGYTF
TRBJ2-7 TRBD1 . TRBV7-2 TGTGCCAGCAGCGGACGACAGGGATACGAGCAGTACTTC CASSGRQGYEQYF
TRBJ2-1 TRBD2 once TRBV6-2/TRBV6-3 TGTGCCAGCAGTTACAGCGGGGGGTCCTACAATGAGCAGTTCTTC CASSYSGGSYNEQFF
TRBJ1-5 . few TRBV5-4 TGTGCCAGCAGCTTTGGCGGGGGCAAAGGCAATCAGCCCCAGCATTTT CASSFGGGKGNQPQHF
TRBJ1-1 TRBD1 . TRBV28 TGTGCCAGCAGTTTACTATCTGATTGGACAGGGGGAAGCACTGAAGCTTTCTTT CASSLLSDWTGGSTEAFF
TRBJ1-1 . . TRBV7-6 TGTGCCAGCAGCTTAGTACAGTTATCACGGAACACTGAAGCTTTCTTT CASSLVQLSRNTEAFF
TRBJ2-7 . . TRBV7-9 TGTGCCAGCAGCTTTCCCTTCGTGGACTCCGAGCAGTACTTC CASSFPFVDSEQYF
TRBJ1-3 . . TRBV5-1 TGCGCCAGCAGCTTGGAGAGCTCTGGAAACACCATATATTTT CASSLESSGNTIYF
TRBJ1-6 . once TRBV6-5 TGTGCCTCCTGGGAGGGGCTGTCCTATAATTCACCCCTCCACTTT CASWEGLSYNSPLHF
TRBJ2-3 . . TRBV6-1 TGTGCCAGCAGTGAAGGAGTCTCCCCGCGGGCAAACACAGATACGCAGTATTTT CASSEGVSPRANTDTQYF
TRBJ1-2 . . TRBV27 TGTGCCAGCAGTTTCTCAGCGGGGAGTTTGTTTCAGTCCCTCTATGGCTACACCTTC CASSFSAGSLFQSLYGYTF
TRBJ2-7 . . TRBV5-1 TGCGCCAGCAGCTTGGCAGGGAAGAGTGAGCAGTACTTC CASSLAGKSEQYF
TRBJ2-2 TRBD2 . TRBV11-3 TGTGCCAGCAGCTTCGGCGGGGGTCCGAACACCGGGGAGCTGTTTTTT CASSFGGGPNTGELFF
TRBJ2-3 TRBD1 . TRBV6-5 TGTGCCAGCAGTCACAGGGGGCTCGGCACAGATACGCAGTATTTT CASSHRGLGTDTQYF
TRBJ2-7 TRBD1 . TRBV15 TGTGCCACCAGCCCTGACAGGGGTCCCTCCTACGAGCAGTACTTC CATSPDRGPSYEQYF
TRBJ1-4 TRBD1 . TRBV5-1 TGCGCCAGCAGCTTTTTCTACAGGGGGGGAAATGAAAAACTGTTTTTT CASSFFYRGGNEKLFF
TRBJ1-2 . . TRBV6-5 TGTGCCAGCAGCTCCGGGACAAAGGATGGCTACACCTTC CASSSGTKDGYTF
TRBJ1-1 TRBD1 . TRBV4-1 TGCGCCAGCAGCCGCCGAGGAGGGGGCGAGACTGAAGCTTTCTTT CASSRRGGGETEAFF
TRBJ1-1 . . TRBV12-3/TRBV12-4 TGTGCCAGCGGCTCCAGGGGTGCTTTCTTT CASGSRGAFF
TRBJ2-1 TRBD2 . TRBV5-1 TGCGCCAGCAGCTCCAAAGCGGGGGGCCCCTACAATGAGCAGTTCTTC CASSSKAGGPYNEQFF
TRBJ1-5 . . TRBV4-3 TGCGCCAGCAGTTGGGGAGTAGATCAGCCCCAGCATTTT CASSWGVDQPQHF
TRBJ1-2 . . TRBV6-2/TRBV6-3 TGTGCCAGCAGTTACGGGACAATCGGCTACACCTTC CASSYGTIGYTF
TRBJ1-6 TRBD1 . TRBV28 TGTGCCAGCAGTTTGGCCCGGACAGGGGGAGGCTCACCCCTCCACTTT CASSLARTGGGSPLHF
TRBJ2-1 . . TRBV7-2 TGTGCCAGCAGCCCCGGCGCTAGGAGCTCCTACAATGAGCAGTTCTTC CASSPGARSSYNEQFF
TRBJ1-3 TRBD1 . TRBV9 TGTGCCAGCAGCGTAGGTCCTAATCAGGGGGCTAGCTCTGGAAACACCATATATTTT CASSVGPNQGASSGNTIYF
TRBJ2-5 . . TRBV5-6 TGTGCCAGCACCCGGACACCTCAAGAGACCCAGTACTTC CASTRTPQETQYF
TRBJ2-1 . . TRBV7-9 TGTGCCATGCAGGGGTACAATGAGCAGTTCTTC CAMQGYNEQFF
TRBJ2-7 . . TRBV28 TGTGCCAGCAGCACAGGGAACGCCTACGAGCAGTACTTC CASSTGNAYEQYF
TRBJ2-1 TRBD1 . TRBV14 TGTGCCAGCAGCCAAGGGACCGGGACAGGGCGTGAGCAGTTCTTC CASSQGTGTGREQFF
TRBJ1-1 TRBD1 . TRBV7-8 TGTGCCAGCAGCTCCACTCGGACAGGACAAACCTTCTTT CASSSTRTGQTFF
TRBJ1-5 . . TRBV7-2 TGTGCCAGCAGCCCGGGGGGCAGGGGTTCTCAGCCCCAGCATTTT CASSPGGRGSQPQHF
TRBJ1-1 . . TRBV7-9 TGTGCCAGCAGCCTACTACAGGTTTCCTCCCCCACTGAAGCTTTCTTT CASSLLQVSSPTEAFF
TRBJ1-3 . . TRBV6-5 TGTGCCAGCAGTTACTCCCCTCCGGGCTCTGGAAACACCATATATTTT CASSYSPPGSGNTIYF
TRBJ2-7 TRBD1 . TRBV4-3 TGCGCCAGCAGCCGAGCTACAGGGGAATCCTACGAGCAGTACTTC CASSRATGESYEQYF
TRBJ1-2 TRBD1 . TRBV28 TGTGCCAGCAGTCCGGGACAGGGCTACACCTTC CASSPGQGYTF
TRBJ1-3 TRBD1 . TRBV5-1 TGCGCCAGCAGCTTGCAGGGGGCGTCTGGAAACACCATATATTTT CASSLQGASGNTIYF
TRBJ1-5 TRBD1 once TRBV15 TGTGCCACCAGCCCCGGACAGGGGGTCAGGCCCCAGCATTTT CATSPGQGVRPQHF
TRBJ1-4 . once TRBV7-2 TGTGCCAGCAGCTTAGGCCCCATTTCGGGGAATGGTGAAAAACTGTTTTTT CASSLGPISGNGEKLFF
TRBJ2-3 TRBD2 . TRBV5-6 TGTGCCAGCAGGTTAGCGGGGTCCAGCACAGATACGCAGTATTTT CASRLAGSSTDTQYF
TRBJ1-2 TRBD1 . TRBV24-1 TGTGCCACCAGTGATTTGAGATGGCAGGGGGCGAGGGGCTACACCTTC CATSDLRWQGARGYTF
TRBJ2-1 TRBD2 once TRBV24-1 TGTGCCACCAGTGCTAGCGGGGGGAGGAATGAGCAGTTCTTC CATSASGGRNEQFF
TRBJ2-7 . . TRBV6-6 TGTGCCAGCAGTTGGGAGCGGGTGCAGTACTTC CASSWERVQYF
TRBJ1-1 TRBD1 . TRBV7-8 TGTGCCAGCAGGGGACAGGGGGCAGGGACTGAAGCTTTCTTT CASRGQGAGTEAFF
TRBJ2-3 TRBD2 . TRBV3-1/TRBV3-2 TGTGCCAGCAGCCAAGAAGCTTTTACCGGGACTAGCGGGGGATACACAGATACGCAGTATTTT CASSQEAFTGTSGGYTDTQYF
TRBJ2-1 TRBD2 . TRBV11-1 TGTGCCAGCAGCCTTAGCGGGGTAGTCAATGAGCAGTTCTTC CASSLSGVVNEQFF
TRBJ2-2 . . TRBV28 TGTGCCAGCAGGGGGGGCACCGGGGAGCTGTTTTTT CASRGGTGELFF
TRBJ1-2 TRBD1 . TRBV7-9 TGTGCCAGCAGCTCCGGGACAGCCTATGGCTACACCTTC CASSSGTAYGYTF
TRBJ2-5 . . TRBV11-2 TGTGCCAGCAGCTTAGCTCAAGAGACCCAGTACTTC CASSLAQETQYF
TRBJ1-2 . . TRBV6-6 TGTGCCAGCAGTTACATCACGGACTATGGCTACACCTTC CASSYITDYGYTF